The 2 T cell receptor beta chains listed next were all sequenced from one sample in a study of T-cell memory formation after mild COVID-19. TCRdb independently ran MiXCR on the 5' RACE reads; one entry per CDR3 protein. The sample holds about 100,000 distinct CDR3 sequences, 11% seen once. Sequencing was done on a sample of PBMCs or a T cell subset sorted from them (not recorded which). These receptors were collected from a man in his late teens or twenties who had mild COVID-19 (a few samples of this study predate the infection). Cell type and time point are not known.

This clonotype came up once. This rearrangement joins TRBV10-3 to TRBJ1-2; a weak D match, TRBD1 (6 bases). V lost 0 bases and J lost 9, with 14 bases in between. The CDR3 has 14 amino acids. Germline-derived CDR1 and CDR2 are ENHRY and SYGVKD. The CDR3 bases are TGTGCCATCAGTGAGTCCGGGACAAGGGGAAGCTACACCTTC. This codes for CAISESGTRGSYTF.

The chain couples TRBV7-8 to TRBJ2-5; D remains unclear. The CDR3 has 13 residues. Trimming removed 0 bases at V and 2 bases at J, with 4 bases between. Germline-derived CDR1 and CDR2 are SGHVS and FQNEAQ. CDR3 loop: CASSLASQETQYF. CDR3 bases: TGTGCCAGCAGCTTAGCCAGTCAAGAGACCCAGTACTTC.